This TCR beta chain appears in the sequencing data of a study of T cell repertoires in cytomegalovirus infection. The overall study: HLA-C-restricted CMV epitopes, recently identified, and well-studied HLA-B-restricted ones were used by the study. Through public TCR beta signatures, both CMV infection and matching HLA type were indicated.

TCRdb reprocessed the reads with MiXCR, giving one entry per CDR3 protein. There are 300,000 to 400,000 distinct CDR3 sequences in the sample; about 25% occur only once, and roughly 14% lies in the top ten. V lost 4 bases to trimming and J lost 7 bases, with 8 bases between them. The CDR3 extends over 12 amino acids. CDR1 MNHEY and CDR2 SVGEGT come from the germline V gene. Study-level points and caveats: Based on cumulative public TCR beta family frequency, carriers of CMV plus the relevant HLA were identified. What dominated the ex vivo response were HLA-C-restricted CMV-specific TCR beta clonotypes.

This clonotype showed up many times. Its target is not known. The receptor comes from a human donor in good health (CMV status not recorded). Some clones in this sample may be carry-over from other donors' samples. The rearrangement uses TRBV6-2 or TRBV6-3 and TRBJ1-5; possibly TRBD1 for D (5 bases). The sequencing here drew on cultured PBMCs, taken from culture after CMV antigen stimulation. The CDR3 loop is CASSFRDQPQHF. The CDR3 DNA reads TGTGCCAGCAGTTTCCGGGACCAGCCCCAGCATTTT.